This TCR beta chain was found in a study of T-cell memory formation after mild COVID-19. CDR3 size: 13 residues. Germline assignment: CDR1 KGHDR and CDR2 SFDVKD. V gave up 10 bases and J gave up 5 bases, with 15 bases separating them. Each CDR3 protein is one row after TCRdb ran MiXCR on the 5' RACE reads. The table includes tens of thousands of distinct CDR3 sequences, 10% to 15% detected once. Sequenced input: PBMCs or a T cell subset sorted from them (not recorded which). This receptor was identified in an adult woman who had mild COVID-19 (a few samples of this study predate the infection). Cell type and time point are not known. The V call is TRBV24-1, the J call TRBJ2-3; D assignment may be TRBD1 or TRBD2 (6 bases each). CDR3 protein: CATRAGGKDTQYF. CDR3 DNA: TGTGCCACGAGGGCCGGGGGCAAAGATACGCAGTATTTT.